The sequence of this TCR beta chain was determined in a study of T cell changes during pregnancy in multiple sclerosis. Using immunoSEQ multiplex PCR, the repertoire was profiled, and TCRdb retains in-frame clones only, with some absent. The sample has 60,000 to 80,000 clones, around nine tenths seen once. The V end was cut by 0 bases, the J end by 8 bases, with 8 bases between. From germline, CDR1 is LGHNA and CDR2 YSLEER. The CDR3 is made up of 13 amino acids. The table lists this clone with a count of one. Sequences were derived from peripheral blood, sampled before pregnancy. The origin of this receptor is a female donor with multiple sclerosis, enrolled in a pregnancy study. J is TRBJ2-1 and V is TRBV4-3; D may be TRBD2 (5 bases). In nucleotides, the CDR3 is TGCGCCAGCAGCCAAGATTGGGGAGATGAGCAGTTCTTC. This sequence encodes CASSQDWGDEQFF.